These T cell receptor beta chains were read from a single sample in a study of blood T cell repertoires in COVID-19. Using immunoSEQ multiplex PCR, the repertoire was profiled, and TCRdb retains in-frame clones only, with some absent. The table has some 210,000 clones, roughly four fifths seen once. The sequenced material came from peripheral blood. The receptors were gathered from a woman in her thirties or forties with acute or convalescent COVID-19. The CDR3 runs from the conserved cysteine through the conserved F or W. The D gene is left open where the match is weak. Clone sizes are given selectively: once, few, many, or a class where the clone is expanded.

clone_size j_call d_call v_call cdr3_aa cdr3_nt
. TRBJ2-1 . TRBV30 CAWSIDSYNEQFF TGTGCCTGGAGTATAGACTCCTACAATGAGCAGTTCTTC
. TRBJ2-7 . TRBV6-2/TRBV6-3 CASSDGGATYEQYF TGTGCCAGCAGTGACGGAGGGGCCACCTACGAGCAGTACTTC
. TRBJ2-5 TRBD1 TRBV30 CAWSNRDRDRETQYF TGTGCCTGGAGTAACCGGGACAGGGATCGGGAGACCCAGTACTTC
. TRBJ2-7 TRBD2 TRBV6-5 CASRSSGQSSYEQYF TGTGCCAGCAGGTCTAGCGGTCAGAGCTCCTACGAGCAGTACTTC
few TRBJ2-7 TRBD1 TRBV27 CASGDRGLGEQYF TGTGCCAGCGGGGACAGGGGGCTAGGGGAGCAGTACTTC
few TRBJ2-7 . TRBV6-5 CASSKMDTSPYEQYF TGTGCCAGCAGTAAGATGGACACGTCTCCCTACGAGCAGTACTTC
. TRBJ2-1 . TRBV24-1 CATSDLGDRPYNEQFF TGTGCCACCAGTGATTTGGGAGACAGACCCTACAATGAGCAGTTCTTC
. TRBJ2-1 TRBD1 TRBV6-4 CASSALRGSDEQFF TGTGCCAGCAGTGCACTCAGGGGGTCCGATGAGCAGTTCTTC
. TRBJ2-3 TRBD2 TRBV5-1 CASSRGTSGTSSTDTQYF TGCGCCAGCAGCCGAGGGACTAGCGGGACTTCTAGCACAGATACGCAGTATTTT
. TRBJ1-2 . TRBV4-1 CASSQGDGAANYGYTF TGCGCCAGCAGCCAAGGGGATGGGGCCGCTAACTATGGCTACACCTTC
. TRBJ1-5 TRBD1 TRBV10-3 CAISGDRGQPQHF TGTGCCATCAGCGGCGACAGGGGACAGCCCCAGCATTTT
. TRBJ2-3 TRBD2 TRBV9 CASSVGGGGRVTDTQYF TGTGCCAGCAGCGTAGGGGGTGGCGGGAGAGTGACAGATACGCAGTATTTT
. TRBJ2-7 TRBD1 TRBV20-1 CSASGPLDRFRGYEQYF TGCAGTGCTAGTGGCCCTCTGGACCGATTCAGGGGGTACGAGCAGTACTTC
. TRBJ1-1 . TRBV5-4 CASSLTSNTEAFF TGTGCCAGCAGCTTAACATCGAACACTGAAGCTTTCTTT